This T cell receptor beta chain is drawn from a study of response to subunit inactivated influenza vaccine. Comment on this clonotype: Antigen: not known.

This CDR3 is 13 amino acids long. The V segment lost 10 bases and the J segment 4 bases; nucleotides outside the gene matches: 5. Germline CDR1 is ENHRY and CDR2 is SYGVKD. Each CDR3 protein gets one entry after TCRdb re-called the RT-PCR reads with MiXCR. Among around 200,000 distinct CDR3 sequences listed, around 8.8% were seen once. Findings of the study overall: After each seasonal influenza vaccination, few new T cells are recruited, the authors suggested.

Sequences were derived from non-naive T cells sorted from PBMCs, sampled on the day of vaccination. The chain uses TRBV10-3 and TRBJ2-2; 8 nucleotides agree with TRBD1. This receptor was obtained from a man aged 50-59 years who received an inactivated influenza vaccine. In DNA, the CDR3 is TGTGCCACGAGGGACAGGAGCACCGGGGAGCTGTTTTTT. Protein product: CATRDRSTGELFF.